The entry that follows covers one TCR beta chain sequence. Antigen specificity is unknown. From germline, CDR1 is SGHDN and CDR2 FVKESK. Trimming pared 1 base from V and 4 bases from J, leaving 13 bases between. This CDR3 contains 15 residues. The data derive from a study of T cell responses to AZD1222 COVID-19 vaccine. Overall study results and limits: Seropositive AZD1222 recipients at baseline numbered only five or six. Donor demographics were predominantly white British with a female majority; clonal diversity may be underestimated.

Only in-frame clones appear in the TCRdb table, and some are missing; sequencing was by immunoSEQ multiplex PCR. The sample has more than 50,000 clones; around 90% are singletons. The V call is TRBV14, the J call TRBJ1-1; no clear D gene. Here the sequenced sample was peripheral blood, taken on day 0 of AZD1222 vaccination. The receptor was isolated from an adult in good health. The CDR3 loop is CASSQVSAFGTEAFF. The DNA of the CDR3 is TGTGCCAGCAGCCAAGTTTCAGCATTTGGCACTGAAGCTTTCTTT.